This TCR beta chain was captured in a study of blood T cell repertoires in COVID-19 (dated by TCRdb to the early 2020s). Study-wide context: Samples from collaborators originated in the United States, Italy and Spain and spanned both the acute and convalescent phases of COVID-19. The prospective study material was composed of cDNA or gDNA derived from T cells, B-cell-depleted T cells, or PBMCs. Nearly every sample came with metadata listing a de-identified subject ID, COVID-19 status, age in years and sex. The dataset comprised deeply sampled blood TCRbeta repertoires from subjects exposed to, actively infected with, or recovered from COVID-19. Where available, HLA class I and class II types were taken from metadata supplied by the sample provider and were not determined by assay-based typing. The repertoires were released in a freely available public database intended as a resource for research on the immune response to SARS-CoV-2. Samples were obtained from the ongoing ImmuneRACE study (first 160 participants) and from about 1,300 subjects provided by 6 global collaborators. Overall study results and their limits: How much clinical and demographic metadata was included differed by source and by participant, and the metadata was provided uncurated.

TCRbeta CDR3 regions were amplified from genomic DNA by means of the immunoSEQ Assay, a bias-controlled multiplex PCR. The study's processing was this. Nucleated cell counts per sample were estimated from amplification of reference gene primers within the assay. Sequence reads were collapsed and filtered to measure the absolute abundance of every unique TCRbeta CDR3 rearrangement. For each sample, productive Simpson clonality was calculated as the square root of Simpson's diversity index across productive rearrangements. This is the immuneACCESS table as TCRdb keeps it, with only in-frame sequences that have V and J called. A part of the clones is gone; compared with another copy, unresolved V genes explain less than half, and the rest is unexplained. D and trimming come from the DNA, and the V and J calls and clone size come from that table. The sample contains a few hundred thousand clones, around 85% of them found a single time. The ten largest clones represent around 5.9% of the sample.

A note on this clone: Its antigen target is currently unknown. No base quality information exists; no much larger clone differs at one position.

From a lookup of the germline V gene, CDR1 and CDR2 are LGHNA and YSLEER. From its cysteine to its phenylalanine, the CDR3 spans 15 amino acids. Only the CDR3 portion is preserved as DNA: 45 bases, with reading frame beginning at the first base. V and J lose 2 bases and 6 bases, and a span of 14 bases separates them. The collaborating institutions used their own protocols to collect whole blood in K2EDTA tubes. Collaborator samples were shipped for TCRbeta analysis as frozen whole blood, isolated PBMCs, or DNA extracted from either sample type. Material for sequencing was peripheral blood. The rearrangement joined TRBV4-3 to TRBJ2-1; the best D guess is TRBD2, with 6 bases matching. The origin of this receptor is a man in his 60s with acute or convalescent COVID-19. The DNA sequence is TGCGCCAGCAGCCAAAGCGGGCAGGGTCTCAATGAGCAGTTCTTC. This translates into CASSQSGQGLNEQFF.